Reported below is one T cell receptor (beta chain). No antigen is known for it. Base qualities are missing; no much larger clone stands one base away. Read against the paper, the sample's time point label means: baseline before first vaccination. Vaccinee samples came from UK trials COV001 and COV002, including a single-blind randomized controlled phase 2/3 trial of AZD1222 (ChAdOx1 nCoV-19) in healthy adults. For TCRbeta chain sequencing, PBMC samples from trial participants were taken at day 0 and at day 28 after the second dose. This sample was taken from a study of T cell responses to AZD1222 COVID-19 vaccine (dated by TCRdb to the early 2020s). Looking at the study overall: AZD1222 recipients with second doses at about 4 weeks or about 12 weeks were pooled, because spike-specific TCR depth and breadth did not differ between schedules. A total of 233 trial participants underwent TCR sequencing, of whom approximately 200 had received two doses of AZD1222 and approximately 26 had received two doses of the MenACWY control vaccine. Trial participants were enrolled into age subgroups of 18-55, 56-69 and 70-plus years, which contained 148, 28 and 57 TCR-sequenced participants, respectively. Study-wide findings and limitations: Because no day 14 peak-response samples were available, the repertoires could be characterized only after the peak T cell response. Conclusions about previously exposed vaccinees are limited, since just a handful of AZD1222 recipients were seropositive for SARS-CoV-2 at baseline. Most participants were white British and females outnumbered males, and the authors suggested that clonal diversity may have been underestimated. The whole spike protein was spanned by vaccine-associated CD4 TCRs, and dominant responses were seen in regions 160-218 and 743-854. Nearly half of unique spike-specific TCRs reportedly recognized epitopes outside regions mutated in the B.1.351 and B.1.1.7 variants. After two AZD1222 doses, both the breadth and the depth of spike-specific TCRs were significantly higher than at day 0 and than in MenACWY recipients. The 56-69-year group was small, and its depth increase did not reach significance, likely because of low power.

The CDR3 regions of human TCRbeta chains were analyzed by immunosequencing. As for the authors' bioinformatics: Repertoire TCRs were checked for matches against a reference library of SARS-CoV-2-specific TCRs that had been generated using the MIRA antigen-specificity platform. Breadth meant the fraction of unique TCRs that were SARS-CoV-2-associated, whereas depth meant the fraction of total T cells that were SARS-CoV-2-associated. Using the MIRA data, each spike-specific TCR was assigned both to the spike region to which the TCR was reactive and to a CD4 or CD8 class. Log10-transformed breadth and depth values were compared by one-way ANOVA with Sidak's multiple comparisons tests. TCRdb obtained this table from immuneACCESS and retained in-frame rearrangements with V and J assigned. These tables miss some clones; where compared with another copy, unresolved V genes account for less than half of the shortfall, and the remainder is unexplained. V and J calls and clone size are given by that table; D and trimming were obtained from the DNA. For this sample the table gives around 30,000 clones, of which over 85% were detected only once. The leading ten clones occupy over 7.5% of the sample.

The TCR sequence derives from an adult in good health. The sample was peripheral blood, taken on day 0 of AZD1222 vaccination.

The encoded CDR3 is CASSPRTGGPPNEKLFF. The nucleotide sequence reads TGCGCCAGCAGCCCGAGGACAGGGGGGCCGCCTAATGAAAAACTGTTTTTT. The chain was built from TRBV5-1 and TRBJ1-4, with 10 middle bases fitting TRBD1. From a lookup of the germline V gene, CDR1 and CDR2 are SGHRS and YFSETQ. Relative to germline, V is missing 4 bases and J is missing 3 bases, with 9 bases of the junction outside any gene match. From the cysteine through the phenylalanine, the CDR3 covers 17 amino acids. Only the CDR3 DNA stays, 51 bases, in frame from base 1.